This TCR beta chain was recovered during a study of T cells in Graves' hyperthyroidism and ophthalmopathy. Study results and caveats: Clonotypes that were expanded in thyroid above 0.001 mostly appeared in blood too.

TCR beta CDR3 regions were amplified from RNA. When the TCR CDR3 underwent first-round RT-PCR, the HTBI primer set was used. TCRdb processed the multiplex PCR reads anew with MiXCR; each CDR3 protein has one entry. Among under 700,000 distinct CDR3 sequences listed, 46% were seen once. This clonotype was found many times. Its antigen is not identified. CDR1 is KGHDR, CDR2 SFDVKD, per germline. The CDR3 sequence is 14 residues long. The trim removed 5 bases at V and 4 bases at J, leaving 4 bases unmatched. The specimen sequenced was peripheral blood or thyroid tissue (not recorded which). This clonotype was obtained from a woman aged 18-35 years with Graves' hyperthyroidism. The genes are TRBV24-1 and TRBJ2-5, with 9 bases aligning to TRBD2. The CDR3 DNA sequence: TGTGCCACCAGTGCTGCGGGAGGGGTAGAGACCCAGTACTTC. Translation: CATSAAGGVETQYF.